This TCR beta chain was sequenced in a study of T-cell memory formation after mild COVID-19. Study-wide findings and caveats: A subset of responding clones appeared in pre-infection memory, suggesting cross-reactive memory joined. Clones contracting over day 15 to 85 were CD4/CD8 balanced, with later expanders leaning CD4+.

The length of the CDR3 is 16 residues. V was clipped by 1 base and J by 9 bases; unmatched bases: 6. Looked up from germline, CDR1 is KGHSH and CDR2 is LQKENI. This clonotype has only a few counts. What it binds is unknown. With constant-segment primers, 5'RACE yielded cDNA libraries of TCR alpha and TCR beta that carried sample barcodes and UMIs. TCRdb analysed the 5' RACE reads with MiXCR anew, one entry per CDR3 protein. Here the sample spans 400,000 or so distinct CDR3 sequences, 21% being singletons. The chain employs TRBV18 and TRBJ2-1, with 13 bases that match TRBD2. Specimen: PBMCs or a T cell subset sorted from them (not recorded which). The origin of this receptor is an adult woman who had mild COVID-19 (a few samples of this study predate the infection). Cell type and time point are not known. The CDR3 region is CASSPQGLAGAAEQFF. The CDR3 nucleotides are TGTGCCAGCTCACCACAAGGACTAGCGGGAGCGGCTGAGCAGTTCTTC. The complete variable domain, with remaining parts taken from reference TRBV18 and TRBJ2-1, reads NAGVMQNPRHLVRRRGQEARLRCSPMKGHSHVYWYRQLPEEGLKFMVYLQKENIIDESGMPKERFSAEFPKEGPSILRIQQVVRGDSAAYFCASSPQGLAGAAEQFFGPGTRLTVL.